A single TCR beta chain is shown here with its context. The antigen is not known. This was the immunoSEQ version 4 assay in survey mode. Produced via immunoSEQ multiplex PCR; TCRdb's table is partial and in-frame only. The sample has over 30,000 clones, roughly 82% seen once. This specimen comes from a study of persistence of HIV-infected CD4 T cells. Whole-study context: Two participants gave one leukapheresis sample; others gave up to about 200 mL blood repeatedly. General observations from the study: Degenerate expanded CDR3beta sequences were enriched among CMV- and Gag-responding cells. TCRbeta richness was lower in CMV- and Gag-responding cells than in anti-CD3/anti-CD28-responding cells.

Stimulation used 7.5 to 10 ug/mL lysate from CMV-infected fibroblasts. CD40L/CD69 double-negative CD45RO-high memory CD4+ T cells were collected. These HIV-1-infected adults initiated suppressive ART in chronic infection. The ends lost 4 bases at V and 7 bases at J; junction bases unmatched: 10. Looked up from germline, CDR1 is LGHDT and CDR2 is YNNKEL (reference sequence). This CDR3 has 16 residues. The TCR sequence derives from an adult woman with HIV who was CMV-seropositive. This specimen consisted of CD4+ T cells sorted from PBMCs after approximately 20-hour stimulation, obtained from a patient who received antiretroviral therapy. This chain connects TRBV3-1 (or the pseudogene TRBV3-2) to TRBJ1-6, with TRBD1 identical over 7 bases. CDR3 in DNA: TGTGCCAGCAGCCCAGACCGGGACAGAAGAAATTCACCCCTCCACTTT. Its translation: CASSPDRDRRNSPLHF.